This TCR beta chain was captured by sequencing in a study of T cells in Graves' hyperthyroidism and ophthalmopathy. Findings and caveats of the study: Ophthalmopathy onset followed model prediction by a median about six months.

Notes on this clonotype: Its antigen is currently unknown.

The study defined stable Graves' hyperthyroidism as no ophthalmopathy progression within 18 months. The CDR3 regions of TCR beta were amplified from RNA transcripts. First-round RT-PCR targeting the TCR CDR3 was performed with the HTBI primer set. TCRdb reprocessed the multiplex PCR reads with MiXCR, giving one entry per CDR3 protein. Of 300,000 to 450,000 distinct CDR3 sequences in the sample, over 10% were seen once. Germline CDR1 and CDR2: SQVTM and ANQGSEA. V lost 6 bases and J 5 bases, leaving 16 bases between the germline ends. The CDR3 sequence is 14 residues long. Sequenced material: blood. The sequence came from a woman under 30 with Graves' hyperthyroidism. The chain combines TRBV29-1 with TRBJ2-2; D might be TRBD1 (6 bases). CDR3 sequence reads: CSVLTLQGTGELFF. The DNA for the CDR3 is TGCAGCGTCCTTACTCTCCAGGGGACCGGGGAGCTGTTTTTT.